The 7 T cell receptor beta chains reported below all come from one sample, sequenced in a study of T cells after yellow fever vaccination (dated by TCRdb to between 2018 and 2021). The method behind the library was 5' RACE. The data were produced on an Illumina NovaSeq 6000. TCRdb applied fastp at Q25 and MiXCR to the public reads, then kept only in-frame beta chains. Records with the same CDR3 protein are collapsed into one entry carrying the most frequent genes and DNA. Here the sample has roughly 190,000 distinct CDR3 sequences; about 10% occur a single time. 36% of the sample rests with the top ten. This specimen's treatment or condition label, per the study, means: live attenuated yellow fever vaccine strain. This sample comprised CD8+ T cells sorted from PBMCs, obtained 15 days after the yellow fever booster vaccination. The source is a man between 18 and 29 years old who received the YFV17D yellow fever vaccine.

The chain joins TRBV5-6 to TRBJ2-7; a weak D match, TRBD1 (7 bases). Trimming took 2 bases from V and 7 from J, leaving 22 bases between them. Germline CDR1 and CDR2: SGHDT and YYEEEE. CDR3 length: 16 residues. CDR3 sequence: CASSFGPTGRTWEQYV. The CDR3 coding sequence is TGTGCCAGCAGCTTCGGTCCGACAGGGAGGACATGGGAGCAGTACGTC.

This clonotype has only a few counts. The J gene is TRBJ1-5, the V gene TRBV16; D is ambiguous. The germline V gene encodes CDR1 KGHSY and CDR2 FQNENV. V was pared by 1 base and J by 2 bases, with 9 bases between. The CDR3 runs 15 residues. The DNA of the CDR3 is TGTGCCAGCAGCCAATTTTTTGGAGGCAATCAGCCCCAGCATTTT. It yields the protein CASSQFFGGNQPQHF.

There are a few counts of this clonotype. The chain combines TRBV14 with TRBJ2-7; D remains ambiguous. Trimming took off 4 bases at V and 4 bases at J, with 17 bases between the two ends. Per germline, CDR1 SGHDN and CDR2 FVKESK. This CDR3 has 15 amino acids. CDR3 residues: CASSLRPKGTYEQYF. DNA of the CDR3: TGTGCCAGCAGCCTACGCCCCAAGGGTACTTACGAGCAGTACTTC. The complete variable domain, with remaining parts taken from reference TRBV14 and TRBJ2-7, reads EAGVTQFPSHSVIEKGQTVTLRCDPISGHDNLYWYRRVMGKEIKFLLHFVKESKQDESGMPNNRFLAERTGGTYSTLKVQPAELEDSGVYFCASSLRPKGTYEQYFGPGTRLTVT.

The sample holds a few counts of this clonotype. CDR3 in amino acids: CASSETTQGAETQYF. The CDR3 DNA reads TGTGCCAGCAGTGAAACCACTCAGGGGGCTGAGACCCAGTACTTC. The V call is TRBV6-1, the J call TRBJ2-5, with TRBD1 matching over 8 bases. The CDR3 totals 15 residues. Germline CDR1 and CDR2: MNHNS and SASEGT. V shed 2 bases and J 5 bases; nucleotides not matched to a gene: 7.

The rearrangement uses TRBV6-5 and TRBJ2-1; D gene unclear. Trimming pared 5 bases from V and 16 bases from J, leaving 21 bases between. The CDR3 covers 13 residues. Germline lookup yields CDR1 MNHEY and CDR2 SVGAGI. The CDR3 DNA is TGTGCCAGCAGTGCCCAAACCGTATCCCCGGCCTTCTTC. Amino acids: CASSAQTVSPAFF.

The J gene is TRBJ2-2, the V gene TRBV12-3 or TRBV12-4; 7 bases match TRBD1. V shed 5 bases, J shed 4 bases, and the junction held 7 bases outside the gene matches. CDR3 length equals 15 residues. CDR3 region: CASSPDRAVTGELFF. The CDR3 DNA sequence: TGTGCCAGCAGTCCCGACAGGGCGGTCACCGGGGAGCTGTTTTTT.

The chain uses TRBV12-3 or TRBV12-4 and TRBJ1-2; tentative D call: TRBD1 (5 bases). The CDR3 sequence is 13 residues long. The ends were cut back, 5 bases at V and 8 bases at J, with 15 bases in the middle. CDR3 sequence reads: CASSPSGTSGYTF. CDR3 in DNA: TGTGCCAGCAGTCCGTCCGGGACCTCCGGCTACACCTTC.